The sequence of this TCR beta chain was determined in a study of blood T cell repertoires in COVID-19. Overall study context: Samples taken during acute and convalescent COVID-19 were collected in the United States, Italy and Spain. T cells, B-cell-depleted T cells, or PBMCs provided the cDNA or gDNA that served as material.

Original methodology: Using reference gene primer amplification, nucleated cell counts were estimated. Sequenced by immunoSEQ multiplex PCR; TCRdb stores in-frame clones only, minus some. The V and J calls and clone size come from that table; D and trimming were worked out from the DNA. The sample has about 250,000 clones, about four fifths seen once. Trimming cost V 0 bases and J 2 bases; bases outside gene matches: 15. The CDR3 has 19 amino acids. CDR1 and CDR2 from the germline V gene are MGHRA and YSYEKL. The receptor's source is a woman aged 70 to 79 with acute or convalescent COVID-19. The specimen was peripheral blood. This rearrangement joins TRBV4-1 to TRBJ2-7, with 8 nucleotides matching TRBD1. The CDR3 DNA reads TGCGCCAGCAGCCAAGACCTAAGCTTTCCGGGACAGGAACCCTACGAGCAGTACTTC. Protein: CASSQDLSFPGQEPYEQYF.